These 23 T cell receptor beta chains were all obtained from the same sample, sequenced in a study of early stage breast cancer tumors. Profiling relied on immunoSEQ multiplex PCR, and the TCRdb table lists in-frame clones only, not all of them. The profile shows tens of thousands of clones, around 90% of them singletons. Sequencing was carried out using blood. These receptors all come from a person aged 65-85 years with breast cancer.

This clone was detected only a few times. V usage is TRBV7-2 and J usage is TRBJ2-2; 9 bases align to TRBD1. V shed 5 bases and J 6 bases; nucleotides not matched to a gene: 10. Germline CDR1 SGHTA, CDR2 FQGNSA. This CDR3 contains 16 residues. The CDR3 reads CASSINRDRAAGELFF. CDR3 DNA sequence: TGTGCCAGCAGCATAAACCGGGACAGGGCGGCCGGGGAGCTGTTTTTT. Full variable domain (remainder filled in from reference TRBV7-2 and TRBJ2-2): GAGVSQSPSNKVTEKGKDVELRCDPISGHTALYWYRQSLGQGLEFLIYFQGNSAPDKSGLPSDRFSAERTGGSVSTLTIQRTQQEDSAVYLCASSINRDRAAGELFFGEGSRLTVL.

This chain joins TRBV2 and TRBJ2-7; maybe TRBD2 (5 bases). The CDR3 covers 15 residues. Trimming stripped 8 bases from V and 3 bases from J, with 20 bases between. Germline-derived CDR1 and CDR2 are SNHLY and FYNNEI. The CDR3 region is CASVWYEGEGYEQYF. CDR3 sequence (DNA): TGTGCCAGCGTATGGTACGAGGGAGAAGGCTACGAGCAGTACTTC.

The chain has TRBV28 and TRBJ1-5, with no clear D. The CDR3 length is 15 residues. The V and J ends lost 6 bases and 6 bases respectively, with 18 bases between them. In germline, CDR1 is MDHEN, CDR2 SYDVKM. CDR3 loop: CASRTPGIRSQPQHF. DNA for the CDR3: TGTGCCAGCAGGACCCCGGGGATCCGTAGTCAGCCCCAGCATTTT.

The rearrangement uses TRBV7-2 and TRBJ2-7; a weak D match, TRBD1 (6 bases). CDR1 and CDR2 (germline): SGHTA, FQGNSA. V was clipped by 4 bases and J by 1 base, with 11 bases between them. The CDR3 runs to 14 residues. In DNA, the CDR3 is TGTGCCAGCAGCTACGGAAGGGGGTCCTACGAGCAGTACTTC. It is translated as CASSYGRGSYEQYF.

This clone was observed a few times. This chain uses TRBV30 with TRBJ2-3; D call uncertain. CDR3 length: 11 residues. Germline CDR1 and CDR2: GTSNPN and SVGIG (reference sequence). V was cut by 2 bases and J by 4 bases, with 4 bases left in between. The CDR3 nucleotides are TGTGCCTGGAGTCGTCCAGATACGCAGTATTTT. Translated, it gives CAWSRPDTQYF.

The chain joins TRBV18 to TRBJ2-3; 14 nucleotides agree with TRBD2. Trimming removed 2 bases from V and 1 base from J; junction bases left unmatched: 8. CDR1 and CDR2 from the germline V gene are KGHSH and LQKENI. The CDR3 spans 19 residues. CDR3 region: CASSPRTSGGTFGTDTQYF. The CDR3 DNA follows: TGTGCCAGCTCACCAAGGACTAGCGGGGGGACGTTCGGCACAGATACGCAGTATTTT.

This clone was counted a few times. This chain links TRBV6-5 with TRBJ1-2, with D perhaps TRBD1 (5 bases). Trimming took off 6 bases at V and 8 bases at J, with 19 bases between the two ends. This CDR3 is 14 amino acids long. Germline lookup yields CDR1 MNHEY and CDR2 SVGAGI. The CDR3 protein is CASRVGQQSGGYTF. The CDR3, as DNA: TGTGCCAGCAGAGTTGGACAACAATCCGGCGGCTACACCTTC.

The chain employs TRBV10-3 and TRBJ1-2; D may be TRBD1 (6 bases). CDR3 length: 13 residues. Trimming pared 6 bases from V and 4 bases from J, leaving 12 bases between. Germline V gene data show CDR1 as ENHRY and CDR2 as SYGVKD. The CDR3: CAIREDSSYGYTF. CDR3 coding DNA: TGTGCCATCAGAGAGGACAGTTCCTATGGCTACACCTTC.

The chain has TRBV2 and TRBJ1-5; a possible D gene is TRBD1 (5 bases). Between the trimmed V and J ends, which lost 6 bases and 10 bases, there was a span of 19 bases. Germline-derived CDR1 and CDR2 are SNHLY and FYNNEI. The CDR3 consists of 14 residues. This CDR3 reads CASRSGTGVGPQHF. DNA of the CDR3: TGTGCCAGCAGAAGCGGGACTGGAGTAGGTCCCCAGCATTTT.

The rearrangement uses TRBV10-1 and TRBJ1-1, with D maybe TRBD1 (5 bases). V was trimmed by 4 bases and J by 3 bases, leaving 18 bases between them. Germline loops: CDR1 WNHNN, CDR2 SYGVQD (reference sequence). There are 16 residues in the CDR3. The CDR3 protein is CASSANVGGGYTEAFF. CDR3 DNA: TGCGCCAGCAGTGCAAACGTCGGGGGAGGGTACACTGAAGCTTTCTTT.

The rearrangement links TRBV5-1 to TRBJ1-4, with a tentative D call TRBD1 (5 bases). Trimming took 0 bases from V and 0 from J, leaving 12 bases between them. The germline V gene encodes CDR1 SGHRS and CDR2 YFSETQ. CDR3 length: 17 residues. CDR3 coding DNA: TGCGCCAGCAGCTTGGGGGGCAGACTTGCAACTAATGAAAAACTGTTTTTT. Translation: CASSLGGRLATNEKLFF.

This chain uses TRBV11-3 with TRBJ2-3; 9 positions match TRBD2. The CDR3 loop spans 13 amino acids. The germline V gene has CDR1 SGHNT and CDR2 YENEEA. Trimming cost V 8 bases and J 7 bases; bases outside gene matches: 7. CDR3 sequence (DNA): TGTGCCAGCGCGGGGGGGGGCAGGAATACGCAGTATTTT. It encodes CASAGGGRNTQYF.

The V call is TRBV9, the J call TRBJ2-7, with 7 bases that match TRBD2. The junction had 11 bases not matched to a gene; V was cut back by 0 bases and J by 5 bases. The CDR3 runs to 16 residues. CDR1 is SGDLS, CDR2 YYNGEE, per germline. The CDR3 reads CASSVGLGEGLDEQYF. The CDR3 DNA sequence: TGTGCCAGCAGCGTAGGTCTGGGGGAGGGCCTCGACGAGCAGTACTTC.

A word on this clone: At one of its ends the junction is not consistent with the germline gene, which may arise from a read error. This chain connects TRBV7-9 to TRBJ1-2; D gene uncertain. CDR1 is SEHNR and CDR2 is FQNEAQ in the germline V gene (reference sequence). The CDR3 consists of 15 residues. CDR3 sequence: CASSLGEIANYGYTF. In nucleotides, the CDR3 is TGTGCCAGCAGCTTAGGGGAGATTGCTAATTATGGCTACACCTTC.

The V gene is TRBV9, the J gene TRBJ2-7, with 7 bases matching TRBD2. The CDR3 sequence is 15 residues long. Germline CDR1 SGDLS, CDR2 YYNGEE. The J segment lost 5 bases and the V segment lost 0 bases, leaving 8 bases of the junction unmatched. CDR3 DNA: TGTGCCAGCAGCGTAGGGGAGGGCTTATGGCACGAGCAGTACTTC. This translates into CASSVGEGLWHEQYF.

The rearrangement links TRBV4-1 to TRBJ1-6; tentatively, D is TRBD1 (5 bases). Trimming shortened V by 0 bases and J by 10 bases, and 13 bases separated the two germline ends. Per germline, CDR1 MGHRA and CDR2 YSYEKL. CDR3 size: 15 residues. CDR3 nucleotides: TGCGCCAGCAGCCAAGATCCCGGGGGGGGGTCACCCCTCCACTTT. This gives the protein CASSQDPGGGSPLHF.

The chain carries TRBV6-5 and TRBJ1-1, with D possibly TRBD1 on 5 matching bases. The CDR3 length is 15 residues. Germline CDR1 reads MNHEY; CDR2 reads SVGAGI. Trimming cost V 7 bases and J 2 bases, with 17 bases left between them. CDR3: CASTLDGGVNTEAFF. CDR3 coding DNA: TGTGCCAGCACCCTGGACGGGGGGGTAAACACTGAAGCTTTCTTT.

V is TRBV5-1 and J is TRBJ1-1; the D is unclear. The CDR3 extends over 14 amino acids. The germline V gene has CDR1 SGHRS and CDR2 YFSETQ. Deletions cut 0 bases from V and 1 base from J, with 7 bases between. CDR3 protein: CASSLAAANTEAFF. Written as DNA, the CDR3 is TGCGCCAGCAGCTTGGCGGCGGCGAACACTGAAGCTTTCTTT.

This rearrangement joins TRBV5-4 to TRBJ2-1, with D possibly being TRBD2 (6 bases). V lost 0 bases and J lost 4, with 11 bases in between. The CDR3 covers 15 residues. Germline V gene data show CDR1 as SGHNT and CDR2 as YYREEE (reference sequence). This chain's CDR3 is CASSLELARYNEQFF. The CDR3 DNA follows: TGTGCCAGCAGCTTGGAACTAGCTCGGTACAATGAGCAGTTCTTC.

The chain employs TRBV5-1 and TRBJ2-3; tentative D call: TRBD2 (6 bases). Trimming took 3 bases from V and 4 from J, leaving 21 bases between them. Germline V gene data show CDR1 as SGHRS and CDR2 as YFSETQ. This CDR3 is built from 17 residues. This chain's CDR3 is CASSSASMGLKADTQYF. CDR3 DNA sequence: TGCGCCAGCAGCTCTGCCTCTATGGGACTCAAAGCAGATACGCAGTATTTT. The full variable domain, in which reference TRBV5-1 and TRBJ2-3 provide the parts outside the CDR3, is KAGVTQTPRYLIKTRGQQVTLSCSPISGHRSVSWYQQTPGQGLQFLFEYFSETQRNKGNFPGRFSGRQFSNSRSEMNVSTLELGDSALYLCASSSASMGLKADTQYFGPGTRLTVL.

The chain is built from TRBV18 and TRBJ1-6, with D perhaps matching TRBD1 (6 bases). The germline V gene has CDR1 KGHSH and CDR2 LQKENI. V dropped 2 bases and J dropped 8 bases, with 7 bases sitting between them. CDR3 length: 13 amino acids. CDR3 sequence: CASSPGGHSPLHF. DNA of the CDR3: TGTGCCAGCTCACCAGGGGGCCATTCACCCCTCCACTTT.

V gene TRBV9 combines with J gene TRBJ2-7, with 10 bases fitting TRBD2. The V and J ends lost 4 bases and 3 bases, in that order; junction bases with no gene match: 10. Germline V gene sequence: CDR1 SGDLS, CDR2 YYNGEE. The CDR3 is 16 residues long. The CDR3 here is CASSYASGGSGYEQYF. The CDR3 nucleotides read TGTGCCAGCAGCTACGCTAGCGGGGGAAGTGGCTACGAGCAGTACTTC.

The chain uses TRBV11-2 and TRBJ1-5, with a possible D match to TRBD1 (5 bases). V lost 0 bases and J lost 3, with 9 bases in between. The CDR3 runs 15 residues. The V gene's germline CDR1 is SGHAT and CDR2 FQNNGV. The CDR3 is CASSLDPRANQPQHF. Written as DNA, the CDR3 is TGTGCCAGCAGCTTAGATCCCAGGGCCAATCAGCCCCAGCATTTT. Full variable domain (rest looked up from reference TRBV11-2 and TRBJ1-5): EAGVAQSPRYKIIEKRQSVAFWCNPISGHATLYWYQQILGQGPKLLIQFQNNGVVDDSQLPKDRFSAERLKGVDSTLKIQPAKLEDSAVYLCASSLDPRANQPQHFGDGTRLSIL.